This entry is about one T cell receptor beta chain. Its antigen is unidentified. The CDR3 has 14 amino acids. Trimming took off 2 bases at V and 0 bases at J, with 8 bases between the two ends. Germline CDR1 MNHEY, CDR2 SMNVEV (reference sequence). The protocol was immunoSEQ multiplex PCR, while the TCRdb copy is restricted to in-frame clones and leaves out a portion. The sample lists under 20,000 clones; around 87% were seen once. This specimen belongs to a study of T cell clones after liver transplantation. Across the whole study: TCRbeta sequencing after a pre-transplant mixed lymphocyte reaction identified graft-donor-reactive clones, later tracked in post-transplant blood. Timepoints were pre-transplant, pre-withdrawal, and after withdrawal was completed or failed.

Study-wide results and limits: Post-transplant time points were not standardized, so conclusions are preliminary. Post-transplant, graft-donor-reactive CD4 TCRbeta sequences in blood dropped significantly in 5 of 8 subjects.

The receptor's source is a human patient who received a liver transplant. Some T cells could come from the graft donor. Sample: CD8+ T cells from blood, taken roughly 3.5 years after liver transplant. The rearrangement joins TRBV27 to TRBJ2-7; the D gene is possibly TRBD1 (6 bases). Here the CDR3 DNA reads TGTGCCAGCAGTTTAGGACAGAGCTCCTACGAGCAGTACTTC. Encoded protein: CASSLGQSSYEQYF.